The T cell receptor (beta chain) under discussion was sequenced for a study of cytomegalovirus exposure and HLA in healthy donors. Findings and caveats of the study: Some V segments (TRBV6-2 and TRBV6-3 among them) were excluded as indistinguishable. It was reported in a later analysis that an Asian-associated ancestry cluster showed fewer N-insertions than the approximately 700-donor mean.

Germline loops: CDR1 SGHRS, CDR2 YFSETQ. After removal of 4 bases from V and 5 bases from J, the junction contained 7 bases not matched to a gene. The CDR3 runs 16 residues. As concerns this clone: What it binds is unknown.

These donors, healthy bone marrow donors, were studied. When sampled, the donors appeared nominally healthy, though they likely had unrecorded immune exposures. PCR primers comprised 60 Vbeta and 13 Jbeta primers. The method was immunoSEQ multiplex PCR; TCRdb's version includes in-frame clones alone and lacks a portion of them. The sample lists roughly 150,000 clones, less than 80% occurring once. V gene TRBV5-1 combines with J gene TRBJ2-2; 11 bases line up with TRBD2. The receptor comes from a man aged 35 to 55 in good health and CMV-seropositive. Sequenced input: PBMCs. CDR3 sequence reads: CASSLELAGVTGELFF. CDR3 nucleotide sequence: TGCGCCAGCAGCCTAGAACTAGCGGGAGTAACCGGGGAGCTGTTTTTT.